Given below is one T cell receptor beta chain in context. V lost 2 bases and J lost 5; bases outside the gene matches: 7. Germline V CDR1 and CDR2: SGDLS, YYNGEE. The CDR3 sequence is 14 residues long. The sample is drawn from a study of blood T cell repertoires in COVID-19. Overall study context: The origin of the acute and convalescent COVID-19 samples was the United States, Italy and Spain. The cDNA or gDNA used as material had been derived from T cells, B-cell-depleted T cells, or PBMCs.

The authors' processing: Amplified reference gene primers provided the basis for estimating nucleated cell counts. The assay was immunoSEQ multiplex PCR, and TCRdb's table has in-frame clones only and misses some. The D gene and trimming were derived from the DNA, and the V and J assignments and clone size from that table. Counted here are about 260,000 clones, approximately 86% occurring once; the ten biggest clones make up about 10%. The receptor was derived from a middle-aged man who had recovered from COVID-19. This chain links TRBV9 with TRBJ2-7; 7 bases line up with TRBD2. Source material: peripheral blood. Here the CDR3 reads CASSVGGGPHEQYF. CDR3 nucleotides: TGTGCCAGCAGCGTCGGGGGAGGGCCCCACGAGCAGTACTTC.